This TCR beta chain was retrieved from a study of CD8+ T cells in alopecia areata. The study, taken as a whole, reports: Mice gave a clearer picture of TCR sharing than patients did, possibly for HLA-related reasons. The study also sequences resident alphabeta T cells of normal skin in scalp samples. Normal scalp showed lower clonality than lesional scalp, especially alopecia totalis/universalis.

The CDR3 covers 15 residues. Alopecia areata patients provided lesional scalp punch biopsies and peripheral blood. cDNA serving as the sequencing template came from extracted, reverse transcribed RNA. The table came from immunoSEQ multiplex PCR; TCRdb's copy has only in-frame clones and leaves some out. This sample has over 100,000 clones; more than 40% occur once, and the top ten carry roughly a sixth. The table lists this clone with a few counts. Its antigen is undetermined. The specimen comprised CD8+ T cells sorted from blood, sampled at week 0. The TCR sequence derives from a human donor with alopecia areata. The chain employs TRBV21-1 and TRBJ1-2. TRBV21-1 represents a pseudogene. The CDR3 region has the DNA TGTGCCAGCAGCAAAGCGGATTGGCTCTACTATGGCTACACCTTC. Translated: CASSKADWLYYGYTF.